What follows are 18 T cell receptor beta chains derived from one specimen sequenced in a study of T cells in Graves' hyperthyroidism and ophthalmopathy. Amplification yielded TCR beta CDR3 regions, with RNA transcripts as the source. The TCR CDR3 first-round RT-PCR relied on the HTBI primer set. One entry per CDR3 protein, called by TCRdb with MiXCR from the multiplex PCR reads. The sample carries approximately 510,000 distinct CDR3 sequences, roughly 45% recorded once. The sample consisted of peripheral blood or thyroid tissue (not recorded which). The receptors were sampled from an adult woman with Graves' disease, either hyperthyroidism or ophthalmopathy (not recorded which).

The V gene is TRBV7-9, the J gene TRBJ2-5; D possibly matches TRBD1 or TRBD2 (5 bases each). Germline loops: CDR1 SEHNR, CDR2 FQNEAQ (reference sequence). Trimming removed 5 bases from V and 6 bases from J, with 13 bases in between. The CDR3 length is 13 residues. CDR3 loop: CASSRDGRKTQYF. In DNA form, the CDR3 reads TGTGCCAGCAGCCGGGACGGGCGGAAGACCCAGTACTTC. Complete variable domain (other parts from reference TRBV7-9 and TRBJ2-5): DTGVSQNPRHKITKRGQNVTFRCDPISEHNRLYWYRQTLGQGPEFLTYFQNEAQLEKSRLLSDRFSAERPKGSFSTLEIQRTEQGDSAMYLCASSRDGRKTQYFGPGTRLLVL.

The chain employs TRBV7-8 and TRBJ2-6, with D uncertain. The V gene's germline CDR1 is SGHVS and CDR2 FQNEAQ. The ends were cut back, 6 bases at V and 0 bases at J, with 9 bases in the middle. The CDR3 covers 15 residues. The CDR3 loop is CASRYGASGANVLTF. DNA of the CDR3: TGTGCCAGCAGGTACGGAGCCTCTGGGGCCAACGTCCTGACTTTC.

The CDR3 DNA follows: TGCAGTGCTAGAAACGGTGGGGCCAACGTCCTGACTTTC. Encoded protein: CSARNGGANVLTF. This chain uses TRBV20-1 with TRBJ2-6, with D unresolved. The germline V gene has CDR1 DFQATT and CDR2 SNEGSKA (reference sequence). The CDR3 runs 13 residues. Trimming left V 2 bases short and J 3 bases short, with 5 bases between.

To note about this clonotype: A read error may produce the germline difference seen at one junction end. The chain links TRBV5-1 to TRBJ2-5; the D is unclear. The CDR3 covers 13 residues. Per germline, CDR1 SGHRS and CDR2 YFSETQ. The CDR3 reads CASSLLSRKTQYF. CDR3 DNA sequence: TGTGCCAGCAGCTTGCTCAGCAGAAAGACCCAGTACTTC. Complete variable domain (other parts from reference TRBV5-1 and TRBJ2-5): KAGVTQTPRYLIKTRGQQVTLSCSPISGHRSVSWYQQTPGQGLQFLFEYFSETQRNKGNFPGRFSGRQFSNSRSEMNVSTLELGDSALYLCASSLLSRKTQYFGPGTRLLVL.

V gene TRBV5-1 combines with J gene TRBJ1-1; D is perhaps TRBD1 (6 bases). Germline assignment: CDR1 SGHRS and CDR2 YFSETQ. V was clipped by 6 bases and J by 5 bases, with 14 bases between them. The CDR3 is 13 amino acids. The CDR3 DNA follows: TGCGCCAGCATTGAGGGTAGGGGGACTGAAGCTTTCTTT. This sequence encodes CASIEGRGTEAFF. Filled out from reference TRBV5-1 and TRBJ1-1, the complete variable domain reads KAGVTQTPRYLIKTRGQQVTLSCSPISGHRSVSWYQQTPGQGLQFLFEYFSETQRNKGNFPGRFSGRQFSNSRSEMNVSTLELGDSALYLCASIEGRGTEAFFGQGTRLTVV.

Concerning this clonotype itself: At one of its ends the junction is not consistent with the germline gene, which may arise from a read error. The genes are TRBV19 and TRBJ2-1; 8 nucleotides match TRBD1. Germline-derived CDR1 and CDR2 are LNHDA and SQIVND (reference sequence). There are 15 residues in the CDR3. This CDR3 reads CASSKQGASYSEQFF. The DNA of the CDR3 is TGTGCCAGTAGTAAGCAGGGGGCCTCCTACAGTGAGCAGTTCTTC.

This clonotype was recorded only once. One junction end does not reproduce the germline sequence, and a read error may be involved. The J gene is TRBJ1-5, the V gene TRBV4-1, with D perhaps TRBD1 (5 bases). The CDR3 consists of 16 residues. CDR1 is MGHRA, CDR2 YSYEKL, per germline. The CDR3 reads CASSQDPGMSNQPQHF. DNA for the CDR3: TGTGCCAGCAGCCAAGACCCAGGGATGAGCAATCAGCCCCAGCATTTT.

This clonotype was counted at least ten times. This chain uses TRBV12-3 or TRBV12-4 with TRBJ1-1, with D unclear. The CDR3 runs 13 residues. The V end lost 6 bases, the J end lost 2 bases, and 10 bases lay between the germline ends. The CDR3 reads CASSQSGNTEAFF. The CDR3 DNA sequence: TGTGCCAGCAGCCAGTCCGGAAACACTGAAGCTTTCTTT.

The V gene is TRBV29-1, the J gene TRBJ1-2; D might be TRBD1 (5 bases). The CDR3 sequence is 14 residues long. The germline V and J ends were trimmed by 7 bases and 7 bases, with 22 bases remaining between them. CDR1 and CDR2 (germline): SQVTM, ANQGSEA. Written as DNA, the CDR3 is TGCAGCGCCGGGACTAGCGGGAGGTTCCTTGGCTACACCTTC. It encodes CSAGTSGRFLGYTF.

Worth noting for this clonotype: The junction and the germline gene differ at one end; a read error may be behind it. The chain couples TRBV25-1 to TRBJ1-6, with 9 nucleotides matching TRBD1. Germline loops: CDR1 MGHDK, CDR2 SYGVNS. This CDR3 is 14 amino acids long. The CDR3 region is CASSEGQGFAPLHF. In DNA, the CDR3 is TGTGCCAGTAGTGAAGGACAGGGGTTTGCACCCCTCCACTTT.

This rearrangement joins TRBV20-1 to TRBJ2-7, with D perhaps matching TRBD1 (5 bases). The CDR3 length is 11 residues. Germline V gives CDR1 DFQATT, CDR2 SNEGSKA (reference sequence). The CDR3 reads CSALQVHEQYF. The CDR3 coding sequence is TGCAGCGCTCTACAGGTCCACGAGCAGTACTTC.

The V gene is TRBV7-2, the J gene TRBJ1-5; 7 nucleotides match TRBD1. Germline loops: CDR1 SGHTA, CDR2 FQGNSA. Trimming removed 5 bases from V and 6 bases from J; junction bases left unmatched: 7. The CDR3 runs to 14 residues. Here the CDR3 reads CASSQGGEAQPQHF. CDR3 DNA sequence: TGTGCCAGCAGCCAGGGGGGTGAAGCTCAGCCCCAGCATTTT. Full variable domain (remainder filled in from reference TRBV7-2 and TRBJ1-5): GAGVSQSPSNKVTEKGKDVELRCDPISGHTALYWYRQSLGQGLEFLIYFQGNSAPDKSGLPSDRFSAERTGGSVSTLTIQRTQQEDSAVYLCASSQGGEAQPQHFGDGTRLSIL.

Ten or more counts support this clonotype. In nucleotides, the CDR3 is TGTGCCAGCAGCTTAACCGGGACTAGCGGAACCTACGAGCAGTACTTC. Its protein product is CASSLTGTSGTYEQYF. The chain recombines TRBV11-1 with TRBJ2-7; 11 bases line up with TRBD2. CDR1 and CDR2 (germline): SGHAT, FQDESV (reference sequence). V shed 2 bases, J shed 2 bases, and the junction held 5 bases outside the gene matches. This CDR3 region has 16 residues.

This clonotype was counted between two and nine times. The CDR3 sequence: CSAAGGPNTSGDDGYTF. The CDR3 DNA is TGCAGTGCTGCAGGGGGCCCGAACACTTCCGGGGACGATGGCTACACCTTC. The chain employs TRBV20-1 and TRBJ1-2, with 8 bases lining up with TRBD1. Germline loops: CDR1 DFQATT, CDR2 SNEGSKA (reference sequence). The CDR3 length is 17 residues. V lost 5 bases to trimming and J lost 6 bases; unmatched junction nucleotides: 20.

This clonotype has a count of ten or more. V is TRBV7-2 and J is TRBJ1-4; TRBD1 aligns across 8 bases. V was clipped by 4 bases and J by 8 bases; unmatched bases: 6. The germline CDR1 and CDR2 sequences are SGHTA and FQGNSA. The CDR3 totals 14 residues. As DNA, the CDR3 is TGTGCCAGCAGCTCACAGGGGGGGGAAGAAAAACTGTTTTTT. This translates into CASSSQGGEEKLFF.

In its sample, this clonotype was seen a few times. The CDR3 bases are TGTGCCAGCATTAAGGGACAGCCAAATGAAAAACTGTTTTTT. Translation gives CASIKGQPNEKLFF. The chain couples TRBV28 to TRBJ1-4; 7 bases agree with TRBD1. The length of the CDR3 is 14 residues. Trimming at V came to 7 bases and at J to 5 bases, leaving 7 bases not matched to a gene. Germline CDR1 and CDR2: MDHEN and SYDVKM.

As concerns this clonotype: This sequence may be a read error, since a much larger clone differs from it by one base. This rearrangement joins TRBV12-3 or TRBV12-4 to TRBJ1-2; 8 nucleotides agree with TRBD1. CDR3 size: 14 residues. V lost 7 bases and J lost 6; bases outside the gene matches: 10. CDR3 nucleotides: TGTGCCAGCACCGGAGGACAGGGTCCCGATGGCTACACCTTC. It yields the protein CASTGGQGPDGYTF.

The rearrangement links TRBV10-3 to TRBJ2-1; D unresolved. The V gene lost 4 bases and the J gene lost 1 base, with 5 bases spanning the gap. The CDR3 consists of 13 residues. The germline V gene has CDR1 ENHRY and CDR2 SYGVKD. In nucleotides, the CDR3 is TGTGCCATCAGTGCCATGTCCTACAATGAGCAGTTCTTC. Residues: CAISAMSYNEQFF.